The source of this T cell receptor (beta chain) is a study of human T cells and chemical hapten exposure. Study overall: Each patient's scalp received weekly diphenylcyclopropenone throughout the approximately 25-week study. Regarding the study as a whole: PT1 expanded TCR counts and patch test score correlated positively.

This clonotype has a count of ten or more. Antigen: not known. The V gene lost 8 bases and the J gene lost 6 bases, with 20 bases spanning the gap. Per germline, CDR1 SNHLY and CDR2 FYNNEI. The CDR3 length is 14 residues. Time point meaning: patch test 3, about 24 weeks after DPC sensitization. The sample's treatment: therapeutic diphenylcyclopropenone sensitization with weekly scalp DPC. Blood was drawn before each patch test was applied. The library attached unique molecular identifiers to individual cDNA molecules. TCRdb reanalysed the RACE reads using MiXCR and keeps one entry per CDR3 protein. This table has 25,000 to 35,000 distinct CDR3 sequences, nearly 6% appearing once.

The specimen comprised whole blood, sampled in connection with sensitization to the hapten diphenylcyclopropenone (DPC). The rearrangement joins TRBV2 to TRBJ2-7, with D tentatively TRBD2 (5 bases). This TCR was sampled from a man aged 30-40 years with alopecia areata. Some clones in this sample may be carry-over from other donors' samples. The CDR3 spells CASFPGKGRPEQYF. CDR3 nucleotide sequence: TGTGCCAGCTTCCCGGGGAAGGGAAGGCCCGAGCAGTACTTC.